This T cell receptor (beta chain) was observed in a study of cytomegalovirus exposure and HLA in healthy donors (dated by TCRdb to 2016 to 2017). For context, the study as a whole: An earlier analysis of 587 of the donors reported about 280 Gb of sequence data and 117 million unique TCR beta sequences obtained from 150 million to 200 million T cells. An early release covering just under 650 HLA-typed donors comprised about 300 gigabases of sequencing data and approximately 85 million unique TCR sequences. Of the roughly 400 genotyped donors, approximately 81% were placed in the genetic ancestry cluster associated with self-reported Caucasian donors. The aim of the study was to test whether cataloging public T cell receptors could identify signatures of past pathogen exposure. The study used immunosequencing to profile the T cell repertoires of 670 or so subjects and linked those repertoires to cytomegalovirus serostatus. Along with the roughly 710-subject first cohort, a separate validation cohort of over 90 different subjects was used. High-throughput TCR immunosequencing, statistical association of individual TCRs with disease status, and machine learning were combined to predict cytomegalovirus infection status. In a later analysis, previously published TCR beta repertoires from several hundred donors were re-analyzed and high-resolution HLA genotyping was added so that TCR occurrence patterns could be studied. In the later analysis, no new phenotypic data were used to find candidate immune exposures; instead, reliance was placed on TCR beta sequences and their occurrence across donors. In an earlier analysis of a few hundred of the donors, high-throughput TCR beta sequencing was used to judge whether each TCR beta V gene segment behaved as functional or pseudogenic. Donor age, sex, ethnicity and CMV serostatus were compiled alongside the repertoire data. Genome-wide SNP genotypes for about 55% of the 666 donors were used in a later genetic analysis, which treated that subset as a discovery cohort. Every discovery cohort repertoire had been produced on one sequencing platform. Class I and class II HLA loci were covered by the typing at four-digit resolution. Typing coverage differed by locus: A, B, C, DRB1 and DQB1 were typed in about 629-630 donors, DQA1 in about 500, DPA1 in around 580, and DPB1 in around 440. Four to six DR-DQ haplotypes were handled as single units for association and clustering, since linkage in the cohort was strong. On average, around 240,000 unique TCR beta nucleotide sequences were sequenced per donor among 350 to 400 genotyped donors of the cohort, with approximately 18% of those sequences being non-productive.

The cohort consisted of some 670 healthy bone marrow donors. At the time of sampling, every cohort member was nominally healthy, though immune exposures that went unrecorded were likely present. The donor tested CMV seronegative, placing the donor among the 300 to 450 seronegative members of the cohort. Every donor gave a peripheral blood sample, and the peripheral blood mononuclear cells from that sample were used for TCR beta sequencing. The Qiagen DNeasy Blood Extraction Kit was used to extract genomic DNA from the blood cell samples. The method behind the library was the immunoSEQ multiplex PCR assay. A mixture of 60 forward primers for TCR Vbeta segments and 13 reverse primers for TCR Jbeta segments was used in the multiplex PCR. The CDR3 region of rearranged TCR beta genes was amplified from genomic DNA with a multiplex PCR assay. Amplified TCR beta libraries were sequenced as 87-base-pair reads on the Illumina HiSeq System. Regarding the original processing steps: A later analysis tallied roughly 78 million unique TCR beta chains across the 650 to 750 repertoires, and some 12 million of those chains were shared by two or more donors. To remove PCR and sequencing errors, raw reads were error-corrected and collapsed into unique sequences using a nearest-neighbor algorithm that merged closely related sequences. To assign V, D and J gene segments, CDR3 sequences were aligned to IMGT reference sequences. Each retained sequence needed at least a six-nucleotide match to both a V gene segment and a J gene segment. Rearrangements were classified as productive when the CDR3 lacked stop codons and remained in frame with V and J, and all other rearrangements were classified as non-productive. Following IMGT convention, CDR3 was defined as the stretch from the second conserved V-encoded cysteine to the conserved J-encoded phenylalanine. The earlier analysis of more than 450 of the donors excluded sequences that lacked an unambiguous match to a single V gene segment. An earlier analysis of a few hundred of the donors classified V segments as functional when productive rearrangements were above 56.7% and as segregating when the standard deviation between donors was above 5%. A statistical classification framework was built to diagnose cytomegalovirus status from the catalog of TCR beta chain sequences. V and J gene assignment, in a later analysis, came from comparing TCR nucleotide sequences with IMGT/GENE-DB human TR gene sequences. Using the TCRdist pipeline, a later analysis assigned CDR3 sequences along with most-parsimonious VDJ recombination scenarios. In a later analysis, each TCR beta chain was defined by its CDR3 amino acid sequence together with its V-gene family, and reads without a unique V-gene family were excluded. To address suspected cross-contamination and a sequencing artifact, a later analysis removed 550 to 750 highly shared, low-generation-probability nucleotide sequences. In a later analysis, a clonal expansion index was calculated for each public chain from normalized within-repertoire ranks of inferred template counts. In a later analysis, generation probabilities were computed using a VDJ recombination model fitted to out-of-frame rearrangements, and the results were checked against IGoR. A later analysis scored TCR-TCR, TCR-HLA and TCR-CMV co-occurrence with hypergeometric tests, applying a repertoire-size bias correction to TCR pairs. To estimate false discovery rates, a later analysis permuted the HLA or CMV assignments 20 times. A later analysis grouped co-occurring TCRs with DBSCAN, adding TCRdist sequence similarity when clustering within HLA-allele-positive subsets. Repertoires with fewer than 30,000 or more than 120,000 public chains, plus five repertoires with anomalous nucleotide sharing, were excluded from co-occurrence clustering. TCRdb obtained this table from immuneACCESS and retained in-frame rearrangements with V and J assigned. These tables miss some clones; where compared with another copy, unresolved V genes account for less than half of the shortfall, and the remainder is unexplained. The V and J calls and the clone size are those of that table, but D and trimming were determined from the DNA. The sample contains fewer than 90,000 clones, roughly 80% of them found a single time. Roughly 3.6% of the sample lies in the top ten.

Sequences MNHEY (CDR1) and SMNVEV (CDR2) are obtained from the germline V gene (reference sequence). The CDR3 starts with the cysteine, ends with the phenylalanine, and has 15 residues. The kept DNA is CDR3 alone, 45 bases in frame from the first base. Relative to germline, V is 0 bases shorter and J is 4 bases shorter, with 9 bases between their ends. Overall results and qualifications from the work: Roughly uniform sequencing depth across donors was assumed in presence/absence analyses, although this assumption may not hold. In a later analysis, several top co-occurrence clusters were reported to appear linked to parvovirus B19, influenza, CMV and Epstein-Barr virus. The cohort was sequenced for TCR beta chains only, and without alpha or paired-chain data the features that could be detected were limited. Immune exposure information for the cohort was limited to CMV serostatus. In vitro tests confirmed that a few of the cytomegalovirus-associated TCR beta chains recognize cytomegalovirus antigens. The 87-base-pair reads could not distinguish some IMGT-functional V segments, including TRBV6-2 and TRBV6-3, so those segments were excluded. A later analysis found that most CMV-associated TCR beta chains appeared HLA-restricted, with HLA associations seemingly driven largely by CMV exposure. It was suggested by the authors that the approach could potentially be generalized to other disease states and immunological phenotypes. In a later analysis, TCR association rates were found to vary across HLA loci, with the most associated TCRs seen for DRB1 alleles and the fewest for HLA-C alleles. A cluster of highly shared sequence variants was judged likely to be a technical artifact of the sequencing pipeline. When HLA alleles, especially DR and DQ, strongly co-occurred, attributing TCR associations to individual alleles was difficult. V-gene and J-gene trimming of TCR beta chains was associated with a missense DCLRE1C variant in a later genetic analysis, and the association was replicated in an independent cohort. Because counts were too low, seventeen rarely observed V segments, including chromosome 9 orphons, were excluded from the earlier analysis of some 590 of the donors. Correlated functional status among segregating V segments might reflect linkage disequilibrium, but an unknown experimental factor could not be ruled out. In a later genetic analysis, fewer N-insertions in productive TCRs were reported among donors in an Asian-associated ancestry cluster than the approximately 670-donor mean. HLA typing was unavailable for some donors at each locus, so association tests used only the typed subset. Across donors, most TCR sequences were observed very rarely, whereas some public TCRs were present in many individuals. A further reported finding was that TCR beta sequences accurately predicted the HLA-A and HLA-B alleles for most subjects in the first cohort. In an earlier analysis of 587 of the donors, most TCR beta V segments appeared in productive rearrangements about 90% or about 30% of the time, broadly matching IMGT annotations. A later analysis found that HLA-associated TCR beta chains were more clonally expanded and had lower generation probabilities than equally common non-associated chains. Cytomegalovirus status was reported to be diagnosed by the classifier with high specificity and sensitivity in both the original and validation cohorts. At a false discovery rate of 0.05, a later analysis linked under 20,000 TCR beta sequences to specific HLA alleles. In the study, approximately 150 TCR beta chains were listed as associated with cytomegalovirus.

With respect to this clone: The antigen it binds to is not known. Nothing much larger sits one base from this clone, and base qualities are not available.

The material sequenced was PBMCs. The clonotype originates from a man aged 25-45 years in good health and CMV-seronegative. In this chain, TRBV27 is recombined with TRBJ2-2, with the D gene not confidently named. The CDR3: CASSLSISVTGELFF. The nucleotide sequence is TGTGCCAGCAGTTTATCGATATCGGTCACCGGGGAGCTGTTTTTT.